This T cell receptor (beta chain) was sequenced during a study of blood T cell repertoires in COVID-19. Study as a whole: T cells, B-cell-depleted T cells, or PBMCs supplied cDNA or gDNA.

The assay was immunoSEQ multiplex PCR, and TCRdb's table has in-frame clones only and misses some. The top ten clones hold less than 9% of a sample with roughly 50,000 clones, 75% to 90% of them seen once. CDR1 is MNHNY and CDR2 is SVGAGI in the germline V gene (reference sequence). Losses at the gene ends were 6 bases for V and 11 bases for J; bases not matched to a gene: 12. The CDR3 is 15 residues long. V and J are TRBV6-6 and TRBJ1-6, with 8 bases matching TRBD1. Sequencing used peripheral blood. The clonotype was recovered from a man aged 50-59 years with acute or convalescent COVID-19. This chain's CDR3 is CASRSGTGHSAPLHF. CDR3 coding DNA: TGTGCCAGCAGGTCCGGGACAGGTCATTCTGCACCCCTCCACTTT.